A single sample is the source of the 14 T cell receptor beta chains below, sequenced in a study of T cell repertoires in cytomegalovirus infection. TCRdb independently ran MiXCR on the reads; one entry per CDR3 protein. Counted here are almost 550,000 distinct CDR3 sequences, 15% to 20% occurring once; the ten biggest clones make up 20% to 30%. The specimen was CD8+ T cells from PBMCs. These receptors were collected from a human donor in good health (CMV status not recorded). Some clones in this sample may be carry-over from other donors' samples.

A few counts support this clonotype. The rearrangement joins TRBV6-5 to TRBJ2-3; 7 bases are a match to TRBD2. The CDR3 has 15 amino acids. In germline, CDR1 is MNHEY, CDR2 SVGAGI. Losses at the gene ends were 0 bases for V and 5 bases for J; bases not matched to a gene: 5. Here the CDR3 DNA reads TGTGCCAGCAGTTACTCAATTTGGGGGGGAGATACGCAGTATTTT. Its translation is CASSYSIWGGDTQYF.

The chain carries TRBV6-2 or TRBV6-3 and TRBJ2-5; 12 nucleotides agree with TRBD1. Germline V lookup: CDR1 MNHEY, CDR2 SVGEGT. V trimming: 4 bases; J trimming: 4 bases; junction bases outside the gene matches: 7. The CDR3 length is 16 residues. CDR3 region: CASSSRGQGARETQYF. CDR3 bases: TGTGCCAGCAGTTCTAGGGGACAGGGGGCTAGAGAGACCCAGTACTTC.

In this sample, this clonotype turned up a few times. This rearrangement joins TRBV27 to TRBJ1-4; possibly TRBD1 for D (5 bases). V dropped 3 bases and J dropped 8 bases, with 16 bases sitting between them. CDR3 length: 15 residues. Germline V CDR1 and CDR2: MNHEY, SMNVEV (reference sequence). The CDR3 loop is CASSFYGQRREKLFF. For the CDR3, the DNA is TGTGCCAGCAGTTTTTACGGACAAAGACGAGAAAAACTGTTTTTT.

This clonotype was counted many times. The chain is built from TRBV5-1 and TRBJ1-6, with D uncertain. V dropped 0 bases and J dropped 8 bases, with 6 bases sitting between them. Germline CDR1 SGHRS, CDR2 YFSETQ. This CDR3 has 13 amino acids. In nucleotides, the CDR3 is TGCGCCAGCAGCTTGGAGCCTGATTCACCCCTCCACTTT. This translates into CASSLEPDSPLHF.

There are many counts of this clonotype. The V gene is TRBV6-1, the J gene TRBJ2-7, with 7 bases matching TRBD1. Germline CDR1 reads MNHNS; CDR2 reads SASEGT. CDR3 length: 13 amino acids. V was clipped by 7 bases and J by 4 bases; unmatched bases: 7. The CDR3 loop reads CASTDGTAYEQYF. CDR3 in DNA: TGTGCCAGCACCGACGGGACAGCGTACGAGCAGTACTTC.

A word on this clonotype: This may be a read error: a much more frequent sequence differs by one nucleotide. The chain joins TRBV19 to TRBJ1-1; no reliable D call. The germline CDR1 and CDR2 sequences are LNHDA and SQIVND (reference sequence). The CDR3 length is 16 residues. CDR3 residues: CASSIPPVRRNTEALF. Written as DNA, the CDR3 is TGTGCCAGTAGTATCCCCCCGGTACGTCGGAACACTGAAGCTCTCTTT. Combining the CDR3 with reference TRBV19 and TRBJ1-1 gives the whole variable domain DGGITQSPKYLFRKEGQNVTLSCEQNLNHDAMYWYRQDPGQGLRLIYYSQIVNDFQKGDIAEGYSVSREKKESFPLTVTSAQKNPTAFYLCASSIPPVRRNTEALFGQGTRLTVV.

There are many counts of this clonotype. The gene calls are TRBV5-5 and TRBJ1-2; 10 bases fit TRBD1. The J segment lost 8 bases and the V segment lost 2 bases, leaving 9 bases of the junction unmatched. Germline V gene sequence: CDR1 SGHKS, CDR2 YYEKEE (reference sequence). The CDR3 sequence is 15 residues long. In DNA, the CDR3 is TGTGCCAGCAGCTTAGAAGACGGACAGGGGGACGGCTACACCTTC. It yields the protein CASSLEDGQGDGYTF.

On this clonotype itself: This may be a read error: a much more frequent sequence differs by one nucleotide. The conserved phenylalanine or tryptophan is not found at the CDR3 terminus, so this likely reflects a read error. This chain links TRBV7-6 with TRBJ2-7; TRBD2 is a possible D gene (5 bases). The CDR3 length is 13 residues. The ends were cut back, 8 bases at V and 1 base at J, with 12 bases in the middle. Germline V gene sequence: CDR1 SGHVS, CDR2 FNYEAQ. This CDR3 is CASEGRTSYEQYL. The DNA for the CDR3 is TGTGCCAGCGAGGGCAGGACGTCCTACGAGCAGTACTTA.

This clonotype was recorded once. The junction does not match germline at one end; this may be a read error. The chain links TRBV5-5 to TRBJ2-1; TRBD2 agrees at 10 bases. Germline CDR1 and CDR2: SGHKS and YYEKEE (reference sequence). The CDR3 spans 15 residues. The CDR3 DNA reads TGTGCCAGCAGCTTTTCTAGCGGGAGTTTTATTGAGCAGATCTTC. It encodes CASSFSSGSFIEQIF.

This clonotype was counted only a few times. J is TRBJ2-1 and V is TRBV19, with D maybe TRBD1 (5 bases). Trimming removed 6 bases from V and 0 bases from J, with 15 bases in between. CDR1 is LNHDA and CDR2 is SQIVND in the germline V gene (reference sequence). The CDR3 loop spans 16 amino acids. The CDR3 DNA follows: TGTGCCAGTAGACATATAGTGGGGCCCTCCTACAATGAGCAGTTCTTC. Protein: CASRHIVGPSYNEQFF.

The rearrangement uses TRBV14 and TRBJ1-1; D gene ambiguous. In germline, CDR1 is SGHDN, CDR2 FVKESK. The CDR3 length is 12 residues. Trimming took 0 bases from V and 10 from J, leaving 9 bases between them. The CDR3 sequence is CASSQDRRGAFF. The CDR3 DNA reads as TGTGCCAGCAGCCAAGATAGACGGGGAGCTTTCTTT.

The table lists this clonotype with a few counts. The chain joins TRBV3-1 to TRBJ2-7; tentatively, D is TRBD1 (6 bases). In germline, CDR1 is LGHDT, CDR2 YNNKEL (reference sequence). This CDR3 comprises 14 residues. Trimming took off 2 bases at V and 4 bases at J, with 12 bases between the two ends. The CDR3 here is CASSQTDRRYEQYF. CDR3 sequence (DNA): TGTGCCAGCAGCCAAACGGACAGAAGATACGAGCAGTACTTC.

This clonotype was recorded at least ten times. This chain uses TRBV9 with TRBJ2-2, with 10 bases aligning to TRBD2. The germline V gene encodes CDR1 SGDLS and CDR2 YYNGEE. The CDR3 is 17 residues long. Germline trimming cut 0 bases from V and 8 bases from J; bases unmatched to any gene: 10. CDR3 region: CASSVGPSGSLSGELFF. The CDR3 DNA follows: TGTGCCAGCAGCGTAGGTCCTAGCGGGAGTTTATCGGGGGAGCTGTTTTTT.

This clonotype occurred many times. V gene TRBV11-3 combines with J gene TRBJ1-3; 9 bases line up with TRBD1. Germline CDR1 SGHNT, CDR2 YENEEA. Germline trimming cut 5 bases from V and 1 base from J; bases unmatched to any gene: 3. The CDR3 is 15 residues long. CDR3 loop: CASSQGTGSGNTIYF. The CDR3 DNA follows: TGTGCCAGCAGCCAAGGGACAGGGTCTGGAAACACCATATATTTT.